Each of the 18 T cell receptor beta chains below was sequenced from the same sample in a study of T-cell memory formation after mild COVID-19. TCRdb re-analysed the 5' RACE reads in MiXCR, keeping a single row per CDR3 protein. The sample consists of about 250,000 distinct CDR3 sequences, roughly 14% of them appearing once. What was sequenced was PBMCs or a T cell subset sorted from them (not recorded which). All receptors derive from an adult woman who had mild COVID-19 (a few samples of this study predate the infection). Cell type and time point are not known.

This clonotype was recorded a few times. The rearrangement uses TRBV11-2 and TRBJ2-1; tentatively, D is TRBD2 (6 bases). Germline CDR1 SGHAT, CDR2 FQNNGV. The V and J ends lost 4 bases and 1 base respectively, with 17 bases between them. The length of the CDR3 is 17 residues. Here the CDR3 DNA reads TGTGCCAGCAGCTCCCCGGGTCCGCGGGAATCCTACAATGAGCAGTTCTTC. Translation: CASSSPGPRESYNEQFF.

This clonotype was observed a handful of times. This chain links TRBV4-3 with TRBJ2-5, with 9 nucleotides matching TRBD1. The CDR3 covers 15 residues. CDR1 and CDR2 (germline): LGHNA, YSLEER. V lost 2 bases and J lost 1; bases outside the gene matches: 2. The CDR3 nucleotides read TGCGCCAGCAGCCAAAACAGGGGGCCCCAAGAGACCCAGTACTTC. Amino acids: CASSQNRGPQETQYF.

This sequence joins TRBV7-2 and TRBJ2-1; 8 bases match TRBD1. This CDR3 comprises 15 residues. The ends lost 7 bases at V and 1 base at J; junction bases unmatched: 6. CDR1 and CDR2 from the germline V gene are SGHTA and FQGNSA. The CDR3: CASNQDRGSYNEQFF. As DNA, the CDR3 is TGTGCCAGCAACCAAGACAGGGGTTCCTACAATGAGCAGTTCTTC. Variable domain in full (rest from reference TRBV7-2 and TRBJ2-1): GAGVSQSPSNKVTEKGKDVELRCDPISGHTALYWYRQSLGQGLEFLIYFQGNSAPDKSGLPSDRFSAERTGGSVSTLTIQRTQQEDSAVYLCASNQDRGSYNEQFFGPGTRLTVL.

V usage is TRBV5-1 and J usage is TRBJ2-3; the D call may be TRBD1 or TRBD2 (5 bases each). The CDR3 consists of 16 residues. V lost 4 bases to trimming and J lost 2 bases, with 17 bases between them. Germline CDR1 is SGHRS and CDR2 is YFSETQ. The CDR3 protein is CASSQGRVGTTDTQYF. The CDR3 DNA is TGCGCCAGCAGCCAAGGTCGGGTAGGGACCACAGATACGCAGTATTTT.

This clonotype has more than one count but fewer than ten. CDR3 bases: TGTGCCTGGAGAGGAACAAGCTATGGCTACACCTTC. Protein: CAWRGTSYGYTF. The chain couples TRBV30 to TRBJ1-2; D remains ambiguous. V lost 3 bases and J lost 4, with 9 bases in between. CDR1 and CDR2 (germline): GTSNPN, SVGIG (reference sequence). The length of the CDR3 is 12 residues.

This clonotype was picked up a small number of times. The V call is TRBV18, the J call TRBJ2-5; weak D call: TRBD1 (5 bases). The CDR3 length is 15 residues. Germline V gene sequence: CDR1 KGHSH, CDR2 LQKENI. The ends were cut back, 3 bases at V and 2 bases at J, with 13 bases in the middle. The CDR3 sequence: CASSPLLGQQETQYF. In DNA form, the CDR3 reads TGTGCCAGCTCACCCTTACTCGGACAACAAGAGACCCAGTACTTC.

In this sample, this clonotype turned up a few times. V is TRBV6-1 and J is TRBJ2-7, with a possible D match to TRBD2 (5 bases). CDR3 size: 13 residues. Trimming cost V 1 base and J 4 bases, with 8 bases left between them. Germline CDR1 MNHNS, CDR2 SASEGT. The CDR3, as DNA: TGTGCCAGCAGTGAAGTAGGGAGTTACGAGCAGTACTTC. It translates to CASSEVGSYEQYF.

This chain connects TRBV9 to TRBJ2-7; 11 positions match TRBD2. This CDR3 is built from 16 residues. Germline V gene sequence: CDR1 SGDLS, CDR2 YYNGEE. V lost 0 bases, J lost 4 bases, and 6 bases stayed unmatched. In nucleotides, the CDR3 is TGTGCCAGCAGCGTAGGTATACTAGCGGGAGTTTACGAGCAGTACTTC. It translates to CASSVGILAGVYEQYF.

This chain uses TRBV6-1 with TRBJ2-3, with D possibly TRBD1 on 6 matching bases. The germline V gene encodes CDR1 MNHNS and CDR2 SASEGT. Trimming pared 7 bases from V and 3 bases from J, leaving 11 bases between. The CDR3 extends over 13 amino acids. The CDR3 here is CASIIQGTDTQYF. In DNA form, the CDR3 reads TGTGCCAGCATTATACAGGGTACAGATACGCAGTATTTT.

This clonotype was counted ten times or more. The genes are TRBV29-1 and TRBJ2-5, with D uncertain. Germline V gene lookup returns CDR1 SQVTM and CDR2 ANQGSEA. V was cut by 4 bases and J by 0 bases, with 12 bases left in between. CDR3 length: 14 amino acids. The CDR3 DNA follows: TGCAGCGTTGCCCAATCACATCACCAAGAGACCCAGTACTTC. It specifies CSVAQSHHQETQYF.

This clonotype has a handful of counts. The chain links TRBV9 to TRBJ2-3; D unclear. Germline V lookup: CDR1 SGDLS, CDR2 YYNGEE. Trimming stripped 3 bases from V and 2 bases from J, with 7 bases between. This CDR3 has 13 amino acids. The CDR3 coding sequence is TGTGCCAGCAGCGCCGGCCCCACAGATACGCAGTATTTT. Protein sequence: CASSAGPTDTQYF.

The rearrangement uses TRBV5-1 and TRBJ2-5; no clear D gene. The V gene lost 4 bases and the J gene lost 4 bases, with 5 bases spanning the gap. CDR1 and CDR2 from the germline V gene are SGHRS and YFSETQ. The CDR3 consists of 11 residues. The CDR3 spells CASSTGETQYF. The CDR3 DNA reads TGCGCCAGCAGCACCGGAGAGACCCAGTACTTC.

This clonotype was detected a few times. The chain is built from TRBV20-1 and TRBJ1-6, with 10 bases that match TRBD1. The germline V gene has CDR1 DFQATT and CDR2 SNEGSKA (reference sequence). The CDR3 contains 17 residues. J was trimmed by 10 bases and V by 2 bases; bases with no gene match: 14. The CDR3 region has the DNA TGCAGTGCTAGAAGAGAGGCAGGTGGGACAGGGGTCTCACCCCTCCACTTT. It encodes CSARREAGGTGVSPLHF.

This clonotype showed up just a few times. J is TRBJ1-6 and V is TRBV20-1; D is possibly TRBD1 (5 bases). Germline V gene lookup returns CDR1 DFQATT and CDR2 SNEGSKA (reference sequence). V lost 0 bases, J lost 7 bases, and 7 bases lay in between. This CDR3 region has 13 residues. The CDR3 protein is CSARDSGNSPLHF. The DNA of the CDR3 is TGCAGTGCTAGAGATTCAGGGAATTCACCCCTCCACTTT.

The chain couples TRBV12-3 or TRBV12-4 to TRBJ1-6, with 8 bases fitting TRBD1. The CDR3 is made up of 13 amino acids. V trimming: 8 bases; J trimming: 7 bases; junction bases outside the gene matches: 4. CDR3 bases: TGTGCCAGCCAGGGGGCTAGGAATTCACCCCTCCACTTT. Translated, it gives CASQGARNSPLHF.

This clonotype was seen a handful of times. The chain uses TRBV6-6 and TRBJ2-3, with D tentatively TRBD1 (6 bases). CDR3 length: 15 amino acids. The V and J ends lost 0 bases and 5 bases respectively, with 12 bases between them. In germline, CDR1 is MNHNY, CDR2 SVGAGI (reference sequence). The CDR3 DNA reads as TGTGCCAGCAGTTACTCAAGGGGGTTAAGAGATACGCAGTATTTT. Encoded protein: CASSYSRGLRDTQYF.

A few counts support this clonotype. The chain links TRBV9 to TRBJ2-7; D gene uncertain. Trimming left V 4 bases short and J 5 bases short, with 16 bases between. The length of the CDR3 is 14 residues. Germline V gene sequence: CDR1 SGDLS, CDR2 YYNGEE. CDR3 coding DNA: TGTGCCAGCAGCCCCGCCGCCCGGGCGGACGAGCAGTACTTC. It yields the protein CASSPAARADEQYF.

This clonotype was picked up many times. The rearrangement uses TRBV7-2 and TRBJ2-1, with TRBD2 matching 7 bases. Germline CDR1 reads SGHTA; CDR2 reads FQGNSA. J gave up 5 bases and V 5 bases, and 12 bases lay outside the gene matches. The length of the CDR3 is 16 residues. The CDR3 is CASSRGRTRFDNEQFF. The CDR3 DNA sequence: TGTGCCAGCAGCCGCGGCCGGACTAGGTTTGACAATGAGCAGTTCTTC.